This T cell receptor (beta chain) was recorded in a study of CD8 T cells in Susac syndrome. Germline V gene lookup returns CDR1 DFQATT and CDR2 SNEGSKA (reference sequence). The V and J ends lost 4 bases and 0 bases respectively, with 16 bases between them. This CDR3 contains 16 residues. An input of roughly 0.5 to 1 ug of RNA was subjected to reverse transcription using random hexamers. The amplification used immunoSEQ multiplex PCR on TCR beta CDR3; it spanned 54 Vbeta and 13 Jbeta. One entry per CDR3 protein, called by TCRdb with MiXCR from the immunoSEQ multiplex PCR reads. The sample yields over 100,000 distinct CDR3 sequences, 80% to 95% seen once.

The origin of this receptor is a human donor in good health. This chain joins TRBV20-1 and TRBJ2-1; possible D gene TRBD2, 5 bases. The specimen sequenced was CD8+ T cells from PBMCs. The CDR3 loop reads CSANRASGSSYNEQFF. DNA of the CDR3: TGCAGTGCTAATAGAGCAAGCGGAAGCTCCTACAATGAGCAGTTCTTC.